This is a list of T cell receptor beta chains from one sample in a study of response to subunit inactivated influenza vaccine. TCRdb analysed the RT-PCR reads with MiXCR anew, one entry per CDR3 protein. The sample gives about 780,000 distinct CDR3 sequences, approximately 18% of which show up once; roughly 11% is in the top ten. The source material was PBMCs from blood, sampled around 5 days after vaccination. These receptors all come from a man aged 50-59 years who received an inactivated influenza vaccine. The CDR3 runs from the conserved cysteine through the conserved F or W.

j_call v_call cdr3_aa
TRBJ2-1 TRBV24-1 CATSDLGLAGAEQFF
TRBJ1-2 TRBV15 CATSRLDRTNYGYTF
TRBJ2-5 TRBV20-1 CSARASEGGKTQYF
TRBJ2-3 TRBV24-1 CATNLIWASGGACTDTQYF
TRBJ2-3 TRBV19 CASSMDPAADTQYF
TRBJ1-5 TRBV9 CASSVGTGRTQHF
TRBJ2-7 TRBV2 CASNEGQGAHEQYF
TRBJ2-2 TRBV6-4 CASRLEASTGELFF
TRBJ2-7 TRBV5-1 CASSLEVGGAYEQYF
TRBJ2-3 TRBV5-1 CASSLGGETDTQYF
TRBJ2-1 TRBV12-3/TRBV12-4 CASSQRQGLSYNEQFF
TRBJ2-1 TRBV20-1 CSARLAGGPYNEQFF
TRBJ2-7 TRBV12-3/TRBV12-4 CASSSSTGLYEQYF
TRBJ2-1 TRBV6-6 CASGGGQGNEQFF
TRBJ2-7 TRBV7-2 CASSWTSGESSYEQYF
TRBJ2-7 TRBV7-8 CASSGFRDRDEQYF
TRBJ2-5 TRBV20-1 CSARDLQRQVQETQYF
TRBJ2-3 TRBV12-3/TRBV12-4 CASSPQGLAGGPTDTQYF
TRBJ2-1 TRBV7-8 CASSRGLAADYNEQFF
TRBJ2-1 TRBV15 CATSRFGRAESYNEQFF
TRBJ2-1 TRBV6-2/TRBV6-3 CASSYVTGRNEQFF
TRBJ2-1 TRBV5-1 CASSSPGTSSYNEQFF
TRBJ2-3 TRBV6-2/TRBV6-3 CASSSGSWGADTQYF
TRBJ2-1 TRBV20-1 CSARALLRNNEQFF
TRBJ1-2 TRBV5-1 CASRGQSNYGYTF
TRBJ1-5 TRBV30 CAWSPQGPQPQHF
TRBJ1-1 TRBV15 CATSRGRTEAFF
TRBJ2-5 TRBV11-2 CASSLRKKVGLTQQETQYF
TRBJ1-2 TRBV25-1 CASSESGQARFTF
TRBJ2-5 TRBV27 CASKQEWGLETQYF
TRBJ2-7 TRBV27 CASSSQGREGRFSYEQYF
TRBJ1-5 TRBV15 CATSMVRNQPQHF
TRBJ1-5 TRBV28 CASRPRGQGESQHF
TRBJ2-5 TRBV3-1 CASSTRTSEKTQYF
TRBJ1-2 TRBV3-1 CASSQETKDYGYTF
TRBJ2-4 TRBV4-1 CASSPFGGRSPKNIQYF
TRBJ2-5 TRBV5-1 CASSPRTSGGVETQYF
TRBJ2-5 TRBV5-1 CASSIGQGQETQYF
TRBJ2-7 TRBV20-1 CSARSGRVYEQYF
TRBJ2-1 TRBV6-1 CASSSLLAGSYNEQFF
TRBJ1-1 TRBV5-1 CASSLGTQAFF
TRBJ2-5 TRBV7-2 CASLGGAYQETQYF
TRBJ1-2 TRBV12-3/TRBV12-4 CASSDRGDGYTF
TRBJ2-7 TRBV20-1 CSARRAPMREQYF
TRBJ2-1 TRBV20-1 CSARKGGPTYEQFF
TRBJ2-7 TRBV7-8 CASSGRKTANSYEQYF
TRBJ2-3 TRBV15 CATRRVRLSADTQYF
TRBJ2-7 TRBV28 CASSGASGIHDEQYF
TRBJ2-1 TRBV15 CATSRVADNEQFF
TRBJ2-7 TRBV11-2 CASSADRVGNEQYF
TRBJ2-6 TRBV10-3 CAISESNRLTGANVLTF
TRBJ2-7 TRBV2 CASSVELYYEQYF
TRBJ2-7 TRBV27 CASRRGGVHEQYF
TRBJ2-2 TRBV12-3/TRBV12-4 CASSYLRRTGELFF
TRBJ2-1 TRBV29-1 CSVEGTDEIGEQFF
TRBJ2-7 TRBV5-1 CASSLDTGDLYEQYF
TRBJ2-5 TRBV12-3/TRBV12-4 CASSWSGGAETQYF
TRBJ2-3 TRBV4-1 CASSQVGTRPDTQYF
TRBJ1-2 TRBV5-1 CASSVDRGRPNGYTF